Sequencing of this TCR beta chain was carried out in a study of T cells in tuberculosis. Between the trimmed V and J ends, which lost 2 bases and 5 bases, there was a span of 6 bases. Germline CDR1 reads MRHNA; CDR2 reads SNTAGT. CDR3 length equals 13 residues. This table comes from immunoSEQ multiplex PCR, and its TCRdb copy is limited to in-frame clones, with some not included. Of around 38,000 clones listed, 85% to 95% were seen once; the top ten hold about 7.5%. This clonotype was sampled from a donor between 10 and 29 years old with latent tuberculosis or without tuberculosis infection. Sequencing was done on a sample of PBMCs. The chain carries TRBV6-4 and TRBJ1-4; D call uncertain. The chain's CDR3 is CASSDAGNEKLFF. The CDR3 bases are TGTGCCAGCAGTGACGCGGGGAATGAAAAACTGTTTTTT.